These 6 T cell receptor beta chains originate from one sample sequenced in a study of cytotoxic CD8 clonotypes in ibrutinib-treated CLL (dated by TCRdb to 2020 to 2022). Library preparation employed the immunoSEQ multiplex PCR assay. The immuneACCESS repertoire file appears here via TCRdb, limited to in-frame rearrangements. These files lack a portion of the clones; in checked studies, under half of the deficit traces to unresolved V genes, and the cause of the others is not known. The table for this sample lists more than 85,000 clones; more than 70% of them were counted only once. The top ten constitute about 22% of the sample. In light of the paper, this sample's time point label describes: roughly 25 months on ibrutinib. The material sequenced was PBMCs, taken after 24 months of ibrutinib treatment. The receptors here all came from a human donor with chronic lymphocytic leukemia.

The chain carries TRBV19 and TRBJ2-1; TRBD2 agrees at 12 bases. Trimming took 5 bases from V and 2 from J; bases not matched to a gene: 4. CDR3 length: 16 amino acids. Per the germline V gene, CDR1 is LNHDA and CDR2 is SQIVND (reference sequence). The DNA of the CDR3 is TGTGCCAGTAGTGTCCGGACTAGCGGGACCTACAATGAGCAGTTCTTC. Translation: CASSVRTSGTYNEQFF.

In nucleotides, the CDR3 is TGTGCCACCAGCAGAGGAAGGGAAGTTAACATTCAGTACTTC. It encodes CATSRGREVNIQYF. This sequence joins TRBV15 and TRBJ2-4, with D hard to call. Trimming left V 1 base short and J 7 bases short, with 11 bases between. The CDR3 consists of 14 residues. The germline V gene has CDR1 LNHNV and CDR2 YYDKDF (reference sequence).

The chain has TRBV2 and TRBJ1-3, with TRBD1 as a possible D gene (5 bases). This CDR3 comprises 14 residues. Germline V gene data show CDR1 as SNHLY and CDR2 as FYNNEI. V was clipped by 5 bases and J by 0 bases, with 8 bases between them. The CDR3 region has the DNA TGTGCCAGCAGTCAGGGTTTCTCTGGAAACACCATATATTTT. Protein: CASSQGFSGNTIYF.

The rearrangement links TRBV5-6 to TRBJ2-5; 7 nucleotides match TRBD2. CDR3 size: 13 residues. Trimming cost V 6 bases and J 2 bases; bases outside gene matches: 4. Looked up from germline, CDR1 is SGHDT and CDR2 is YYEEEE. The CDR3 spells CASTGDYQETQYF. In DNA, the CDR3 is TGTGCCAGCACGGGGGACTATCAAGAGACCCAGTACTTC.

V and J are TRBV27 and TRBJ1-5; 12 positions match TRBD1. Germline CDR1 is MNHEY and CDR2 is SMNVEV (reference sequence). Trimming cost V 5 bases and J 6 bases; bases outside gene matches: 14. The CDR3 has 18 amino acids. This chain's CDR3 is CASSPGQGARVYPQPQHF. DNA for the CDR3: TGTGCCAGCAGTCCGGGACAGGGGGCTCGCGTTTATCCTCAGCCCCAGCATTTT.

CDR3 sequence (DNA): TGCGCCAGCAGCCCCAGGGGACAGGGGTCCGTGAACACTGAAGCTTTCTTT. Translation gives CASSPRGQGSVNTEAFF. The V call is TRBV4-1, the J call TRBJ1-1, with 10 bases lining up with TRBD1. This CDR3 comprises 17 residues. The junction had 8 bases not matched to a gene; V was cut back by 4 bases and J by 0 bases. Germline assignment: CDR1 MGHRA and CDR2 YSYEKL.